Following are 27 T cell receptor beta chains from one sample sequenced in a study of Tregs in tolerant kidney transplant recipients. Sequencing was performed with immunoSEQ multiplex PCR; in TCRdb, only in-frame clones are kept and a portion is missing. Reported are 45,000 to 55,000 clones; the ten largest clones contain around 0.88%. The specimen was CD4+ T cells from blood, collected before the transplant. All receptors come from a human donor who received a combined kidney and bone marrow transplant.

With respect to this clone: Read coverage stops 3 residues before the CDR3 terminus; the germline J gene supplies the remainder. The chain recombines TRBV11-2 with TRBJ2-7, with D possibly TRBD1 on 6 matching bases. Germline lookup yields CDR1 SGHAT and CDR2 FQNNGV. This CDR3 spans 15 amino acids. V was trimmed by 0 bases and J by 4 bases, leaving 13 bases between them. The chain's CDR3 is CASSLDTGFLYEQYF. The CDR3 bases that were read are TGTGCCAGCAGCTTAGACACAGGGTTTCTTTACGAG.

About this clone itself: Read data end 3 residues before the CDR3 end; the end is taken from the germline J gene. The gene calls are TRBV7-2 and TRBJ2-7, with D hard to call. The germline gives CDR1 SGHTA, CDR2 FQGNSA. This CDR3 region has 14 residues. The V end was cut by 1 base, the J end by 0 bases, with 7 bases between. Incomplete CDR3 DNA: TGTGCCAGCAGCTTAGGTTCTCCCTCCTACGAG. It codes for CASSLGSPSYE. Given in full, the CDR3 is CASSLGSPSYEQYF.

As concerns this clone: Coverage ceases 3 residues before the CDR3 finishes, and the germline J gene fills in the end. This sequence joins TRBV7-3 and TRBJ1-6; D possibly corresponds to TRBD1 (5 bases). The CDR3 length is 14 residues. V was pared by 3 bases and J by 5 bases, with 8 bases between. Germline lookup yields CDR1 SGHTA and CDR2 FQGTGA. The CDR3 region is CASSFVRDNSPLHF. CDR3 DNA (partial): TGTGCCAGCAGCTTTGTCAGGGATAATTCACCC.

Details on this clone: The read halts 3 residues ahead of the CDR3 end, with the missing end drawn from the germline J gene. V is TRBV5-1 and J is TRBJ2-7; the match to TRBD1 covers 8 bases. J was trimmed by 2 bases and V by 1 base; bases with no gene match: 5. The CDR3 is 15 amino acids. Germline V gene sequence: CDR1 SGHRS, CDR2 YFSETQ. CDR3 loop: CASSLSATGAYEQYF. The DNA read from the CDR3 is TGCGCCAGCAGCTTGAGCGCGACAGGGGCCTACGAG. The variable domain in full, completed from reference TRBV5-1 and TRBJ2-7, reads KAGVTQTPRYLIKTRGQQVTLSCSPISGHRSVSWYQQTPGQGLQFLFEYFSETQRNKGNFPGRFSGRQFSNSRSEMNVSTLELGDSALYLCASSLSATGAYEQYFGPGTRLTVT.

The sequenced part of the CDR3 DNA is TGTGCCAGCAGCTTAGTGGGGACTAGCATCGAGACC. It specifies CASSLVGTSIET. The whole CDR3 protein reads CASSLVGTSIETQYF. The rearrangement links TRBV7-2 to TRBJ2-5, with 9 bases identical to TRBD2. The read ends 3 residues shy of where the CDR3 ends; the end is completed using the germline J gene. The CDR3 has 15 residues. J gave up 5 bases and V 1 base, and 5 bases lay outside the gene matches. Germline V gene lookup returns CDR1 SGHTA and CDR2 FQGNSA. The full variable domain, in which reference TRBV7-2 and TRBJ2-5 provide the parts outside the CDR3, is GAGVSQSPSNKVTEKGKDVELRCDPISGHTALYWYRQSLGQGLEFLIYFQGNSAPDKSGLPSDRFSAERTGGSVSTLTIQRTQQEDSAVYLCASSLVGTSIETQYFGPGTRLLVL.

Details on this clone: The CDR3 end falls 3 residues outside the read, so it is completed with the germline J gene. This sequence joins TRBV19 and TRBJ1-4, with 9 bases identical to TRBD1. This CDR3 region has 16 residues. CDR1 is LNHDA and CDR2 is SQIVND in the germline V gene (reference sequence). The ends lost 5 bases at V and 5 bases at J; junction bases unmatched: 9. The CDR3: CASSLLQGAENEKLFF. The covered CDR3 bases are TGTGCCAGTAGTCTCCTACAGGGGGCTGAAAATGAAAAA.

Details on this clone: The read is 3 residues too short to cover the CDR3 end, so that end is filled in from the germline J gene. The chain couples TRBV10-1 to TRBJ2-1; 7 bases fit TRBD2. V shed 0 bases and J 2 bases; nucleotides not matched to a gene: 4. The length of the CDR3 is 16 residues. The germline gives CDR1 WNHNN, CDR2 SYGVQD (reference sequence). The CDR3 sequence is CASSESAGEPYNEQFF. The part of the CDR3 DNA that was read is TGCGCCAGCAGTGAGTCTGCGGGAGAACCCTACAATGAG.

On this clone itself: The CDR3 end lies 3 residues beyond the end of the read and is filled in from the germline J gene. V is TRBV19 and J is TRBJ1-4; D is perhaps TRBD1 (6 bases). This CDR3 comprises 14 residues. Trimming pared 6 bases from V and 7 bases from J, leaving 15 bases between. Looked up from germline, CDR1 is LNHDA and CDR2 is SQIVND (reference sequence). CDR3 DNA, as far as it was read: TGTGCCAGTAGCCCACAGGGAAGGAGTGAAAAA. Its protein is CASSPQGRSEK. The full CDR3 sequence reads CASSPQGRSEKLFF.

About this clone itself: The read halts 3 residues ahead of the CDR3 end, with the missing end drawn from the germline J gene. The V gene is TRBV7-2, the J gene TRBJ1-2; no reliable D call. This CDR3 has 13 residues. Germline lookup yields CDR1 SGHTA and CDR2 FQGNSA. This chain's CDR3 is CASSLEGGIGYTF. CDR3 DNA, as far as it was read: TGTGCCAGCAGCTTAGAGGGCGGGATCGGC.

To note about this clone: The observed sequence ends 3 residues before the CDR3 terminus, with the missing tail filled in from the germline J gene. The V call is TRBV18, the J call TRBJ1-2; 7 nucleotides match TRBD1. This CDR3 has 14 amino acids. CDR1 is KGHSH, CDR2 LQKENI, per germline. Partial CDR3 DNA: TGTGCCAGCTCACTCTCCGGGACAGTCGGCGGC. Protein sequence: CASSLSGTVGG. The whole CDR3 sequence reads CASSLSGTVGGYTF.

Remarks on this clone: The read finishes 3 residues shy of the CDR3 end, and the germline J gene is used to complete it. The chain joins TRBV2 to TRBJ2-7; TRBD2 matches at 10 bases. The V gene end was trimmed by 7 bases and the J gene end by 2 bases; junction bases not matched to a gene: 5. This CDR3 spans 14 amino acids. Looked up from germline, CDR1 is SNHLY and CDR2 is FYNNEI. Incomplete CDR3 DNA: TGTGCCAGCAAGTGGACTAGCGGCACCTACGAG. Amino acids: CASKWTSGTYE. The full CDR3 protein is CASKWTSGTYEQYF.

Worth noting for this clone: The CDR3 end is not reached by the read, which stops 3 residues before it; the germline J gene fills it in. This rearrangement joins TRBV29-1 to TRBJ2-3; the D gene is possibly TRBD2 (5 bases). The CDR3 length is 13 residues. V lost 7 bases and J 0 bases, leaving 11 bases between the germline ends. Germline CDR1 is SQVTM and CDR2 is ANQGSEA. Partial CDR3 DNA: TGCAGCGATATCGGCGGGAGCACAGATACG. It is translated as CSDIGGSTDT. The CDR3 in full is CSDIGGSTDTQYF.

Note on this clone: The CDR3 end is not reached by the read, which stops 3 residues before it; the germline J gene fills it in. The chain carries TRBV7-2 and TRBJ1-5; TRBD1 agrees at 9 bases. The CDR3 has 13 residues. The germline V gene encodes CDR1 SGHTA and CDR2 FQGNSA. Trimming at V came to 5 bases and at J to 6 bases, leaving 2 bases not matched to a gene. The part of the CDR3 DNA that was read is TGTGCCAGCAGCCGGGACAGGGCTCAGCCC. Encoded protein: CASSRDRAQP. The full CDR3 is CASSRDRAQPQHF. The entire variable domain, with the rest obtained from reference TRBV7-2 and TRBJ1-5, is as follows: GAGVSQSPSNKVTEKGKDVELRCDPISGHTALYWYRQSLGQGLEFLIYFQGNSAPDKSGLPSDRFSAERTGGSVSTLTIQRTQQEDSAVYLCASSRDRAQPQHFGDGTRLSIL.

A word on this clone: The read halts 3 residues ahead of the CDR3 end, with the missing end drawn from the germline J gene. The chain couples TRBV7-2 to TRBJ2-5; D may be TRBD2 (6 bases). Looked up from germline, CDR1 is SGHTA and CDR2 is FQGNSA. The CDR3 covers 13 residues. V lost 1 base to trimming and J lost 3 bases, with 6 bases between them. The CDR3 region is CASSLVAEETQYF. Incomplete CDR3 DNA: TGTGCCAGCAGCTTAGTAGCGGAAGAGACC.

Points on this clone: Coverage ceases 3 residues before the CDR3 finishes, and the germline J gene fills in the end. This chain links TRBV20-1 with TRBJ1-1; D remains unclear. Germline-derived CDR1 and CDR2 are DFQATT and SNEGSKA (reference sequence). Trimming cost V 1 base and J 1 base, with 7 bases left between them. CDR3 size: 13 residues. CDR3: CSARVSPNTEAFF. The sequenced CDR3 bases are TGCAGTGCTAGAGTCTCTCCGAACACTGAA.

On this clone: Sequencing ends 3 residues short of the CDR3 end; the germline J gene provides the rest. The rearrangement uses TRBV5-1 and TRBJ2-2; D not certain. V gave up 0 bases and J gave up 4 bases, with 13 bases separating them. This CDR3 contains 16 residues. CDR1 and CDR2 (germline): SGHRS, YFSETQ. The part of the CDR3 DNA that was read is TGCGCCAGCAGCTTGGGCTTCCCCTCTACCACCGGGGAG. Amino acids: CASSLGFPSTTGE. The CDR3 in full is CASSLGFPSTTGELFF. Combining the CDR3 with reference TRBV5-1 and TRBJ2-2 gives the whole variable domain KAGVTQTPRYLIKTRGQQVTLSCSPISGHRSVSWYQQTPGQGLQFLFEYFSETQRNKGNFPGRFSGRQFSNSRSEMNVSTLELGDSALYLCASSLGFPSTTGELFFGEGSRLTVL.

Partial CDR3 DNA: TGTGCCAGCTCACCAAGCAGGGGGCTGGGTGGC. Encoded protein: CASSPSRGLGG. The whole CDR3 protein is CASSPSRGLGGYTF. The chain recombines TRBV18 with TRBJ1-2, with 8 positions matching TRBD1. The read gets to within 3 residues of the CDR3 end, and the germline J gene fills in the rest. The trim removed 2 bases at V and 7 bases at J, leaving 6 bases unmatched. In germline, CDR1 is KGHSH, CDR2 LQKENI. The CDR3 length is 14 residues.

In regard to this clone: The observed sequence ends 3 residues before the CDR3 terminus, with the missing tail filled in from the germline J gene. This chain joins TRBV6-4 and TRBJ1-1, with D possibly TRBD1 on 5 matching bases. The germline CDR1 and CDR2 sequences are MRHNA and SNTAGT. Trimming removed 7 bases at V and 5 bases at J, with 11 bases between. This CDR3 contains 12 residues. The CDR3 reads CASTFGGTEAFF. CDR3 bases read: TGTGCCAGCACCTTCGGGGGGACTGAA.

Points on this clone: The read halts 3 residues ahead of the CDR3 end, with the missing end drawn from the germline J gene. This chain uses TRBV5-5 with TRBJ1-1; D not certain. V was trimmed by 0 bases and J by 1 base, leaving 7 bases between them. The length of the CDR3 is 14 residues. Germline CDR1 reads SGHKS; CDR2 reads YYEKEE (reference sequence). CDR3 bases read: TGTGCCAGCAGCTTGGCCGCGGGGAACACTGAA. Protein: CASSLAAGNTE. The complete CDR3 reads CASSLAAGNTEAFF. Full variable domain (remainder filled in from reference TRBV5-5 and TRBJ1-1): DAGVTQSPTHLIKTRGQQVTLRCSPISGHKSVSWYQQVLGQGPQFIFQYYEKEERGRGNFPDRFSARQFPNYSSELNVNALLLGDSALYLCASSLAAGNTEAFFGQGTRLTVV.

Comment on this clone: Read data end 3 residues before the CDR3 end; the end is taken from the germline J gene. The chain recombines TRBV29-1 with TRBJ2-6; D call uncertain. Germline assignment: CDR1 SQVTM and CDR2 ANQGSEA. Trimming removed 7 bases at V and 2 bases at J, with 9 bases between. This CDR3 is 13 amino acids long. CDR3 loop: CSALQAGANVLTF. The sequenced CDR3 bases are TGCAGCGCTTTGCAGGCTGGGGCCAACGTC.

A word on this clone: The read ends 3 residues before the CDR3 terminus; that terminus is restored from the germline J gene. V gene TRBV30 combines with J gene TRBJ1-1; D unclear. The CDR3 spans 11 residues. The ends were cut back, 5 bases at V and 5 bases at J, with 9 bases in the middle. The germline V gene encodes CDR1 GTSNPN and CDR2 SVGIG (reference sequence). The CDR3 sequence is CAWALATEAFF. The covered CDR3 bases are TGTGCCTGGGCCCTGGCTACTGAA.

CDR3 bases read: TGTGCCAGCAGGAAGAGACAGGGACGAAACTACGAG. Protein: CASRKRQGRNYE. The full CDR3 protein is CASRKRQGRNYEQYF. The genes are TRBV2 and TRBJ2-7, with 7 bases aligning to TRBD1. Sequencing ends 3 residues short of the CDR3 end; the germline J gene provides the rest. The CDR3 is made up of 15 amino acids. V lost 6 bases and J lost 3; bases outside the gene matches: 11. From germline, CDR1 is SNHLY and CDR2 FYNNEI.

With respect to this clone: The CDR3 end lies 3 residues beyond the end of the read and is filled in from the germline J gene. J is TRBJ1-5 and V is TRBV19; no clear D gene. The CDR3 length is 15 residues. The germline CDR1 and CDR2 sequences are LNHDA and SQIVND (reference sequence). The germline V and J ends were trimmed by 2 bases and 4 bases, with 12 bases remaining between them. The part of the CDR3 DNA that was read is TGTGCCAGTAGTATATTTCAAGGGTTTAATCAGCCC. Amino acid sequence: CASSIFQGFNQP. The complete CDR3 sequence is CASSIFQGFNQPQHF.

Partial CDR3 DNA: TGTGCCAGCAGTGGGATAGCAGGGAGCACAGATACG. Amino acids: CASSGIAGSTDT. The CDR3 reads in full as CASSGIAGSTDTQYF. The chain couples TRBV2 to TRBJ2-3, with D possibly TRBD1 on 5 matching bases. The read finishes 3 residues shy of the CDR3 end, and the germline J gene is used to complete it. Per the germline V gene, CDR1 is SNHLY and CDR2 is FYNNEI. The V gene lost 4 bases and the J gene lost 0 bases, with 11 bases spanning the gap. The CDR3 has 15 amino acids.

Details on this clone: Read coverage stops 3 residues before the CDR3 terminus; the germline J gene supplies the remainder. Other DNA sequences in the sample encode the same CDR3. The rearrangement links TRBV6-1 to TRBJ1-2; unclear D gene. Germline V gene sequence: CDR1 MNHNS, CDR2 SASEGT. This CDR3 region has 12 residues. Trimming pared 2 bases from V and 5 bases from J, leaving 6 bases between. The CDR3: CASSEPGYGYTF. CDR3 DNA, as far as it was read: TGTGCCAGCAGTGAACCGGGGTATGGC.

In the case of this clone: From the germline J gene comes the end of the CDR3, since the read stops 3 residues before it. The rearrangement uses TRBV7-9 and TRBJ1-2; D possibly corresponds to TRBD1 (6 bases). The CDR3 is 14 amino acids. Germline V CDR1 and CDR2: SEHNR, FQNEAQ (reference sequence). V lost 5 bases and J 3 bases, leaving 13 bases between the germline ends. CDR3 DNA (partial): TGTGCCAGCAGCCCCGGACAGTCCTACTATGGC. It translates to CASSPGQSYYG. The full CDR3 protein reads CASSPGQSYYGYTF. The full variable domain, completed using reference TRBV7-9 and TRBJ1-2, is DTGVSQNPRHKITKRGQNVTFRCDPISEHNRLYWYRQTLGQGPEFLTYFQNEAQLEKSRLLSDRFSAERPKGSFSTLEIQRTEQGDSAMYLCASSPGQSYYGYTFGSGTRLTVV.

CDR3 DNA (partial): TGCGCCAGCAGGGAATCACTAGCGGGAGGGAACACAGATACG. This encodes CASRESLAGGNTDT. The complete CDR3 reads CASRESLAGGNTDTQYF. This rearrangement joins TRBV5-1 to TRBJ2-3, with TRBD2 matching over 13 bases. The observed sequence ends 3 residues before the CDR3 terminus, with the missing tail filled in from the germline J gene. The J segment lost 2 bases and the V segment lost 5 bases, leaving 8 bases of the junction unmatched. The CDR3 totals 17 residues. The V gene's germline CDR1 is SGHRS and CDR2 YFSETQ.